This T cell receptor beta chain was identified during a study of blood T cell repertoires in COVID-19. Study summary: Sample material is recorded as cDNA or gDNA derived from T cells, B-cell-depleted T cells, or PBMCs.

CDR3 length equals 15 residues. CDR1 SGHNT and CDR2 YYREEE come from the germline V gene (reference sequence). The V end lost 3 bases, the J end lost 1 base, and 12 bases lay between the germline ends. Sequencing used immunoSEQ multiplex PCR; TCRdb keeps in-frame clones, though not all of them. The sample shows approximately 200,000 clones, around 80% of them seen only once. The TCR sequence derives from a woman older than 75 with COVID-19, enrolled during active disease. Sequencing was performed on peripheral blood. The V gene is TRBV5-4, the J gene TRBJ2-3; D perhaps matches TRBD2 (6 bases). The CDR3 coding sequence is TGTGCCAGCAGCTCATTATGGGAGGGCACAGATACGCAGTATTTT. Residues: CASSSLWEGTDTQYF. Variable domain in full (rest from reference TRBV5-4 and TRBJ2-3): ETGVTQSPTHLIKTRGQQVTLRCSSQSGHNTVSWYQQALGQGPQFIFQYYREEENGRGNFPPRFSGLQFPNYSSELNVNALELDDSALYLCASSSLWEGTDTQYFGPGTRLTVL.